What follows is one T cell receptor beta chain and its context. Its specificity is not known. At one end, the junction sequence differs from germline, possibly due to a read error. The data originate from a study of blood T cells in healthy people across ages. General observations from the study: The unsorted PBMCs prevented any conclusive comparison of naive versus antigen-experienced cells. Diversity estimates drawn from one million T cells were deemed underestimates.

This CDR3 has 13 amino acids. Germline lookup yields CDR1 DFQATT and CDR2 SNEGSKA (reference sequence). The second PCR ran roughly 7 to 12 cycles with a sample-barcoded 5' primer and J-beta primers. Each cDNA molecule was tagged by a template-switch adaptor with 12 random nucleotides. TCRdb recomputed calls from the 5' RACE reads with MiXCR, one row per CDR3 protein. The profile shows roughly 800,000 distinct CDR3 sequences, 58% of them singletons. The sequence was collected from a man aged 30 to 45 in good health. V usage is TRBV20-1 and J usage is TRBJ2-1; D remains unclear. The specimen was blood. Here the CDR3 DNA reads TGTAGTGGGGTGGGCAGCTCCTACGATGAGCAGTTCTTC. Translated: CSGVGSSYDEQFF.